The clone carrying this T cell receptor beta chain has more than one count but fewer than ten. Antigen unknown. Assay used: immunoSEQ multiplex PCR; TCRdb lists only in-frame clones, some missing. The sample has about 31,000 clones; around 67% are singletons. The V gene lost 5 bases and the J gene lost 2 bases, with 19 bases spanning the gap. The V gene's germline CDR1 is ENHRY and CDR2 SYGVKD. The CDR3 is 16 amino acids. This record comes from a study of early stage breast cancer tumors. Study-wide points: Chain pairing and CD4, CD8 or FOXP3 expression were not captured.

Specimen: blood. The receptor was isolated from a person aged 35-50 years with breast cancer. This rearrangement joins TRBV10-3 to TRBJ2-7; D not resolved. The CDR3 region is CAISHPHGTNPYEQYF. The CDR3, as DNA: TGTGCCATCAGTCACCCGCATGGTACAAACCCCTACGAGCAGTACTTC.